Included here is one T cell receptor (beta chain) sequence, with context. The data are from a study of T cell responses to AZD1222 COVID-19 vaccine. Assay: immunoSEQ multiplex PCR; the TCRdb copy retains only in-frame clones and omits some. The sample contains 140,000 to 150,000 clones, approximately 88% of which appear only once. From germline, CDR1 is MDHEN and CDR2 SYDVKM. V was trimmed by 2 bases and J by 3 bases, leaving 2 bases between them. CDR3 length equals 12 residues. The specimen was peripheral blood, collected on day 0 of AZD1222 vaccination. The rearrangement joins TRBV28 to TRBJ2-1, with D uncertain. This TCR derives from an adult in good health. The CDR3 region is CASSLNYNEQFF. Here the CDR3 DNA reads TGTGCCAGCAGTTTAAACTACAATGAGCAGTTCTTC.